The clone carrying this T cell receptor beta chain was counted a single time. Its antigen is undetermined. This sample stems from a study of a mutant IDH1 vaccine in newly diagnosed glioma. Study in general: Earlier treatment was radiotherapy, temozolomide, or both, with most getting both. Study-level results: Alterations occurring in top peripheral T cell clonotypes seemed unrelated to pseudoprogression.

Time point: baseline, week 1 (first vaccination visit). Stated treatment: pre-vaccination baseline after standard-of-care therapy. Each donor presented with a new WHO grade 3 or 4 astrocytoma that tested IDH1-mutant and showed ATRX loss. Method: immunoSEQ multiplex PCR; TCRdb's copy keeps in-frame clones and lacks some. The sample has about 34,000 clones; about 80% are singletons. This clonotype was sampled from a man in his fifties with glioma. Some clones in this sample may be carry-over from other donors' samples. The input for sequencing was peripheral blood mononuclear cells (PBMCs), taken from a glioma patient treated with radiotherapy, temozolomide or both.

The CDR3 nucleotides read TGTGCCAGCAGCCATCCAGGGGGTCATGAGACCCAGTACTTC. It codes for CASSHPGGHETQYF. V is TRBV9 and J is TRBJ2-5; TRBD1 aligns across 7 bases. The V gene end was trimmed by 4 bases and the J gene end by 5 bases; junction bases not matched to a gene: 8. CDR3 length equals 14 residues. Germline CDR1 reads SGDLS; CDR2 reads YYNGEE.